This TCR beta chain derives from a study of T cells in Graves' hyperthyroidism and ophthalmopathy. Trimming removed 5 bases from V and 1 base from J; junction bases left unmatched: 6. The CDR3 length is 15 residues. Per the germline V gene, CDR1 is MNHNS and CDR2 is SASEGT. RNA transcripts gave rise to amplified TCR beta CDR3 regions. The primer set for the first-round RT-PCR of the TCR CDR3 was HTBI. Each CDR3 protein gets one entry after TCRdb re-called the multiplex PCR reads with MiXCR. The data show about 640,000 distinct CDR3 sequences, with about a fifth seen just once and 30% to 40% held by the top ten. Patients showing uncontrolled infection, other autoimmune disease, pregnancy or lactation were ineligible. Diagnosis relied on clinical symptoms, serum thyroxine and TRAb, thyroid ultrasound and orbital computed tomography.

V usage is TRBV6-1 and J usage is TRBJ2-5, with 8 positions matching TRBD1. The sequence derives from a man between 25 and 39 years old with Graves' ophthalmopathy. Sample: blood. CDR3 bases: TGTGCCAGCAGTACGGACAGGGCACTCCAAGAGACCCAGTACTTC. This sequence encodes CASSTDRALQETQYF.